This is a list of T cell receptor beta chains from one sample in a study of cytomegalovirus exposure and HLA in healthy donors. Assay: immunoSEQ multiplex PCR; the TCRdb copy retains only in-frame clones and omits some. The data show about 130,000 clones, around 95% seen once. Sequenced sample: PBMCs. The receptors originated from a man younger than 35 in good health and CMV-seronegative. Each CDR3 is given with its conserved first and last residue. The D gene is left open where the match is weak. Rows give clone size only sometimes, using once, few, many, or a class for an expanded clone.

clone_size: NA
d_call: NA
v_call: TRBV7-8
j_call: TRBJ2-1
cdr3_aa: CASSLAAGPRDEQFF
cdr3_nt: TGTGCCAGCAGCTTAGCGGCAGGGCCCAGGGATGAGCAGTTCTTC

clone_size: NA
d_call: TRBD1
v_call: TRBV4-3
j_call: TRBJ2-7
cdr3_aa: CASSLNRGHSYEQYF
cdr3_nt: TGCGCCAGCAGCCTCAACAGGGGGCACTCGTACGAGCAGTACTTC

clone_size: NA
d_call: TRBD1
v_call: TRBV15
j_call: TRBJ2-7
cdr3_aa: CATTPTGGYEQYF
cdr3_nt: TGTGCCACCACCCCGACAGGGGGCTACGAGCAGTACTTC

clone_size: NA
d_call: TRBD2
v_call: TRBV4-3
j_call: TRBJ2-3
cdr3_aa: CASSLTSSTDTQYF
cdr3_nt: TGCGCCAGCAGCTTGACTAGCTCTACAGATACGCAGTATTTT

clone_size: NA
d_call: TRBD2
v_call: TRBV6-5
j_call: TRBJ2-1
cdr3_aa: CASRLALYNEQFF
cdr3_nt: TGTGCCAGCCGACTAGCACTTTACAATGAGCAGTTCTTC

clone_size: once
d_call: TRBD2
v_call: TRBV9
j_call: TRBJ2-7
cdr3_aa: CASSAPGGPDEQYF
cdr3_nt: TGTGCCAGCAGCGCCCCGGGGGGGCCCGACGAGCAGTACTTC

clone_size: NA
d_call: NA
v_call: TRBV28
j_call: TRBJ2-3
cdr3_aa: CASSLESTDTQYF
cdr3_nt: TGTGCCAGCAGTTTGGAGAGCACAGATACGCAGTATTTT

clone_size: NA
d_call: NA
v_call: TRBV6-6
j_call: TRBJ2-2
cdr3_aa: CASTENTGELFF
cdr3_nt: TGTGCCAGCACAGAGAACACCGGGGAGCTGTTTTTT

clone_size: NA
d_call: TRBD1
v_call: TRBV29-1
j_call: TRBJ2-7
cdr3_aa: CSFWTGSHEQYF
cdr3_nt: TGCAGCTTCTGGACAGGGAGCCACGAGCAGTACTTC

clone_size: NA
d_call: NA
v_call: TRBV7-9
j_call: TRBJ2-2
cdr3_aa: CASSLAPGVGELFF
cdr3_nt: TGTGCCAGCAGCTTAGCACCGGGGGTCGGGGAGCTGTTTTTT

clone_size: NA
d_call: NA
v_call: TRBV5-1
j_call: TRBJ2-1
cdr3_aa: CASSLAPSSEVNEQFF
cdr3_nt: TGCGCCAGCAGCTTGGCCCCTAGCAGTGAGGTTAATGAGCAGTTCTTC

clone_size: NA
d_call: TRBD2
v_call: TRBV4-1
j_call: TRBJ2-1
cdr3_aa: CASSRTGTRHDEQFF
cdr3_nt: TGCGCCAGCAGCCGAACCGGGACTAGGCATGATGAGCAGTTCTTC

clone_size: NA
d_call: TRBD1
v_call: TRBV5-1
j_call: TRBJ2-3
cdr3_aa: CASSSSGGGTQYF
cdr3_nt: TGCGCCAGCAGCTCTTCAGGGGGCGGAACGCAGTATTTT

clone_size: NA
d_call: TRBD1
v_call: TRBV5-6
j_call: TRBJ1-4
cdr3_aa: CASSLVRAQGENEKLFF
cdr3_nt: TGTGCCAGCAGCCTTGTCCGGGCTCAGGGGGAGAATGAAAAACTGTTTTTT

clone_size: NA
d_call: TRBD2
v_call: TRBV2
j_call: TRBJ2-2
cdr3_aa: CASGREGTGELFF
cdr3_nt: TGTGCCAGCGGACGGGAGGGCACCGGGGAGCTGTTTTTT

clone_size: NA
d_call: NA
v_call: TRBV4-3
j_call: TRBJ2-7
cdr3_aa: CASSQEVAATPQYF
cdr3_nt: TGCGCCAGCAGCCAAGAAGTAGCCGCAACGCCGCAGTACTTC

clone_size: few
d_call: TRBD2
v_call: TRBV6-1
j_call: TRBJ2-7
cdr3_aa: CAGASGTIAYEQYF
cdr3_nt: TGTGCCGGCGCTAGCGGGACGATCGCCTACGAGCAGTACTTC

clone_size: NA
d_call: TRBD1
v_call: TRBV30
j_call: TRBJ1-1
cdr3_aa: CAWSTGQSEAFF
cdr3_nt: TGTGCCTGGAGTACGGGACAGTCTGAAGCTTTCTTT

clone_size: once
d_call: TRBD1
v_call: TRBV2
j_call: TRBJ2-7
cdr3_aa: CASSDGDRVGEQYF
cdr3_nt: TGTGCCAGCAGTGACGGGGACAGGGTAGGCGAGCAGTACTTC

clone_size: NA
d_call: NA
v_call: TRBV19
j_call: TRBJ2-1
cdr3_aa: CASSIPGWRGANEQFF
cdr3_nt: TGTGCCAGTAGTATCCCCGGGTGGCGCGGGGCCAATGAGCAGTTCTTC

clone_size: NA
d_call: NA
v_call: TRBV5-4
j_call: TRBJ2-3
cdr3_aa: CASSPKRTGVDTQYF
cdr3_nt: TGTGCCAGCAGCCCGAAGAGGACGGGAGTGGATACGCAGTATTTT

clone_size: NA
d_call: NA
v_call: TRBV19
j_call: TRBJ2-7
cdr3_aa: CASSISGSSYEQYF
cdr3_nt: TGTGCCAGTAGTATATCAGGCAGCTCCTACGAGCAGTACTTC

clone_size: NA
d_call: NA
v_call: TRBV7-9
j_call: TRBJ2-7
cdr3_aa: CASSPPSGIFSYEQYF
cdr3_nt: TGTGCCAGCAGCCCGCCGTCAGGGATTTTTTCCTACGAGCAGTACTTC

clone_size: NA
d_call: NA
v_call: TRBV7-2
j_call: TRBJ1-1
cdr3_aa: CASHPGGAGTEAFF
cdr3_nt: TGTGCCAGCCATCCTGGGGGCGCAGGGACTGAAGCTTTCTTT

clone_size: NA
d_call: NA
v_call: TRBV14
j_call: TRBJ2-3
cdr3_aa: CASSQGPGSTDTQYF
cdr3_nt: TGTGCCAGCAGCCAAGGCCCGGGTAGCACAGATACGCAGTATTTT

clone_size: NA
d_call: TRBD1
v_call: TRBV10-3
j_call: TRBJ1-1
cdr3_aa: CAISAAGGLGTEAFF
cdr3_nt: TGTGCCATCAGTGCGGCAGGGGGACTGGGGACTGAAGCTTTCTTT

clone_size: NA
d_call: NA
v_call: TRBV4-2
j_call: TRBJ1-3
cdr3_aa: CASSQVRGGYGNTIYF
cdr3_nt: TGTGCCAGCAGCCAAGTCCGAGGCGGTTATGGAAACACCATATATTTT

clone_size: NA
d_call: NA
v_call: TRBV6-5
j_call: TRBJ1-2
cdr3_aa: CASSYSDSNGYTF
cdr3_nt: TGTGCCAGCAGTTACTCCGACAGTAATGGCTACACCTTC

clone_size: NA
d_call: NA
v_call: TRBV6-5
j_call: TRBJ1-2
cdr3_aa: CASSINPGNYGYTF
cdr3_nt: TGTGCCAGCTCAATTAATCCGGGGAACTATGGCTACACCTTC

clone_size: NA
d_call: NA
v_call: TRBV7-2
j_call: TRBJ2-2
cdr3_aa: CASSWQANTGELFF
cdr3_nt: TGTGCCAGCAGCTGGCAGGCGAACACCGGGGAGCTGTTTTTT

clone_size: NA
d_call: NA
v_call: TRBV9
j_call: TRBJ2-2
cdr3_aa: CASSTLTGDTGELFF
cdr3_nt: TGTGCCAGCAGCACCCTAACAGGAGACACCGGGGAGCTGTTTTTT

clone_size: NA
d_call: TRBD2
v_call: TRBV9
j_call: TRBJ2-1
cdr3_aa: CASSSPGLAGREQFF
cdr3_nt: TGTGCCAGCAGCTCACCGGGACTAGCGGGACGTGAGCAGTTCTTC

clone_size: NA
d_call: NA
v_call: TRBV6-5
j_call: TRBJ2-7
cdr3_aa: CASMAVADSYEQYF
cdr3_nt: TGTGCCAGCATGGCGGTAGCTGACTCCTACGAGCAGTACTTC

clone_size: NA
d_call: NA
v_call: TRBV19
j_call: TRBJ1-5
cdr3_aa: CASSADRITLYSNQPQHF
cdr3_nt: TGTGCCAGTAGTGCAGACAGGATCACCCTTTATAGCAATCAGCCCCAGCATTTT

clone_size: NA
d_call: NA
v_call: TRBV27
j_call: TRBJ2-2
cdr3_aa: CASSSTGLDTGELFF
cdr3_nt: TGTGCCAGCAGTTCAACAGGGTTAGACACCGGGGAGCTGTTTTTT

clone_size: NA
d_call: NA
v_call: TRBV4-3
j_call: TRBJ2-3
cdr3_aa: CASSQAIEDTQYF
cdr3_nt: TGCGCCAGCAGCCAAGCGATCGAGGATACGCAGTATTTT

clone_size: NA
d_call: TRBD1
v_call: TRBV29-1
j_call: TRBJ1-2
cdr3_aa: CSVGQGGGYTF
cdr3_nt: TGCAGCGTAGGACAGGGGGGTGGCTACACCTTC

clone_size: NA
d_call: NA
v_call: TRBV5-1
j_call: TRBJ1-1
cdr3_aa: CASTTGVNTEAFF
cdr3_nt: TGCGCCAGCACTACGGGGGTGAACACTGAAGCTTTCTTT

clone_size: NA
d_call: TRBD1
v_call: TRBV27
j_call: TRBJ2-4
cdr3_aa: CASGTGGRGIQYF
cdr3_nt: TGTGCCAGCGGAACAGGGGGCCGGGGCATTCAGTACTTC